This T cell receptor (beta chain) was identified in a study of neoadjuvant nivolumab and ipilimumab in lung cancer. Method: immunoSEQ multiplex PCR; TCRdb's copy keeps in-frame clones and lacks some. The sample lists some 18,000 clones, around 80% occurring once. The CDR3 length is 15 residues. Germline CDR1 and CDR2: SQVTM and ANQGSEA. V gave up 6 bases and J gave up 3 bases, with 21 bases separating them. The sample in question was tumor tissue, obtained after neoadjuvant nivolumab, alone or with ipilimumab, at or shortly before surgery. This receptor was obtained from an adult with non-small cell lung cancer. This rearrangement joins TRBV29-1 to TRBJ2-7; D not resolved. For the CDR3, the DNA is TGCAGCGTCACCCCTGGGGAAGGGCTACTCTACGAGCAGTACTTC. Protein: CSVTPGEGLLYEQYF.